A selection of T cell receptor beta chains follows, all from one sample in a study of OX40 agonist ivuxolimab in advanced cancers. Assay used: immunoSEQ multiplex PCR; TCRdb lists only in-frame clones, some missing. This table has about 64,000 clones, about four fifths appearing once. The starting material was CD4+ or CD8+ T cells sorted from blood, obtained in a trial of the OX40 agonist ivuxolimab. Every receptor here comes from an adult with an advanced solid tumor such as melanoma, head and neck, liver or kidney cancer. CDR3s include the opening cysteine and the closing phenylalanine or tryptophan. Each record gives: V gene, D gene, clone size, J gene, CDR3 protein, CDR3 DNA. A D gene is named only where the DNA matches it firmly. Expanded clones get a size class; other rows say once, few or many, or leave the size out.

v_gene: TRBV20-1; d_gene: -; abundance: once; j_gene: TRBJ2-1; CDR3aa: CSGGRHEQFF; CDR3nt: TGCAGCGGGGGTAGGCATGAGCAGTTCTTC
v_gene: TRBV11-3; d_gene: -; abundance: few; j_gene: TRBJ1-2; CDR3aa: CASSLDTRGYTF; CDR3nt: TGTGCCAGCAGCTTAGATACGCGGGGCTACACCTTC
v_gene: TRBV6-5; d_gene: -; abundance: few; j_gene: TRBJ2-7; CDR3aa: CASRPPGGPFYEQYF; CDR3nt: TGTGCCAGCAGGCCTCCGGGGGGCCCTTTCTACGAGCAGTACTTC
v_gene: TRBV9; d_gene: TRBD1; abundance: -; j_gene: TRBJ1-1; CDR3aa: CASSPDPPGQGTEAFF; CDR3nt: TGTGCCAGCAGCCCTGATCCTCCGGGACAGGGGACTGAAGCTTTCTTT
v_gene: TRBV11-3; d_gene: TRBD1; abundance: once; j_gene: TRBJ1-1; CDR3aa: CASSFTGGTEAFF; CDR3nt: TGTGCCAGCAGCTTTACAGGGGGCACTGAAGCTTTCTTT
v_gene: TRBV7-2; d_gene: -; abundance: -; j_gene: TRBJ1-1; CDR3aa: CASSLAWVTEAFF; CDR3nt: TGTGCCAGCAGCTTAGCGTGGGTGACTGAAGCTTTCTTT
v_gene: TRBV5-1; d_gene: -; abundance: -; j_gene: TRBJ2-3; CDR3aa: CASASSSSTDTQYF; CDR3nt: TGCGCCAGCGCTAGCAGTTCTAGCACAGATACGCAGTATTTT
v_gene: TRBV10-3; d_gene: -; abundance: -; j_gene: TRBJ1-1; CDR3aa: CAISGGLGEAFF; CDR3nt: TGTGCCATCAGTGGGGGGCTAGGTGAAGCTTTCTTT
v_gene: TRBV29-1; d_gene: TRBD1; abundance: -; j_gene: TRBJ2-7; CDR3aa: CSVEVRQGKGEQYF; CDR3nt: TGCAGCGTTGAAGTCAGACAGGGAAAAGGCGAGCAGTACTTC
v_gene: TRBV4-1; d_gene: TRBD2; abundance: -; j_gene: TRBJ2-7; CDR3aa: CASSPSSGGYEQYF; CDR3nt: TGCGCCAGCAGCCCATCTAGCGGAGGCTACGAGCAGTACTTC
v_gene: TRBV4-3; d_gene: -; abundance: -; j_gene: TRBJ1-3; CDR3aa: CASSHMGPGNTIYF; CDR3nt: TGCGCCAGCAGCCACATGGGCCCCGGAAACACCATATATTTT
v_gene: TRBV5-1; d_gene: -; abundance: -; j_gene: TRBJ2-1; CDR3aa: CASSPGQTNYNEQFF; CDR3nt: TGCGCCAGCAGCCCAGGGCAGACAAACTACAATGAGCAGTTCTTC
v_gene: TRBV7-2; d_gene: -; abundance: -; j_gene: TRBJ2-7; CDR3aa: CASSLEGSPYEQYF; CDR3nt: TGTGCCAGCAGCTTAGAGGGCAGCCCCTACGAGCAGTACTTC
v_gene: TRBV29-1; d_gene: -; abundance: -; j_gene: TRBJ2-7; CDR3aa: CSVRGIFYEQYF; CDR3nt: TGCAGCGTTCGGGGGATTTTCTACGAGCAGTACTTC
v_gene: TRBV13; d_gene: TRBD1; abundance: -; j_gene: TRBJ1-3; CDR3aa: CASSPGPGQALHPSGNTIYF; CDR3nt: TGTGCCAGCAGCCCCGGACCGGGACAGGCCCTCCACCCCTCTGGAAACACCATATATTTT
v_gene: TRBV7-9; d_gene: TRBD2; abundance: -; j_gene: TRBJ2-1; CDR3aa: CAIPRTSAWDNEQFF; CDR3nt: TGTGCCATCCCCAGGACTAGCGCTTGGGACAATGAGCAGTTCTTC
v_gene: TRBV4-1; d_gene: -; abundance: -; j_gene: TRBJ2-2; CDR3aa: CASSQATGRANTGELFF; CDR3nt: TGCGCCAGCAGCCAAGCTACGGGGAGAGCGAACACCGGGGAGCTGTTTTTT
v_gene: TRBV30; d_gene: -; abundance: -; j_gene: TRBJ2-5; CDR3aa: CASNRAGETQYF; CDR3nt: TGTGCCTCCAACAGGGCGGGGGAGACCCAGTACTTC
v_gene: TRBV5-4; d_gene: -; abundance: -; j_gene: TRBJ2-5; CDR3aa: CASSLTAGQETQYF; CDR3nt: TGTGCCAGCAGCTTGACGGCAGGACAAGAGACCCAGTACTTC
v_gene: TRBV28; d_gene: -; abundance: -; j_gene: TRBJ1-4; CDR3aa: CASSSPGEGGDEKLFF; CDR3nt: TGTGCCAGCAGTTCCCCAGGAGAGGGAGGCGATGAAAAACTGTTTTTT
v_gene: TRBV5-4; d_gene: TRBD1; abundance: -; j_gene: TRBJ1-2; CDR3aa: CATESGTGSGYTF; CDR3nt: TGTGCCACCGAATCCGGGACAGGCTCTGGCTACACCTTC
v_gene: TRBV28; d_gene: -; abundance: -; j_gene: TRBJ1-1; CDR3aa: CAGTGNHNTEAFF; CDR3nt: TGTGCCGGCACGGGGAATCATAACACTGAAGCTTTCTTT
v_gene: TRBV15; d_gene: -; abundance: -; j_gene: TRBJ2-3; CDR3aa: CATSRDFSTDTQYF; CDR3nt: TGTGCCACCAGCAGGGACTTCTCCACAGATACGCAGTATTTT
v_gene: TRBV19; d_gene: TRBD2; abundance: -; j_gene: TRBJ2-3; CDR3aa: CASSRGRGDTQYF; CDR3nt: TGTGCCAGTAGTCGCGGGAGAGGGGATACGCAGTATTTT
v_gene: TRBV5-5; d_gene: TRBD1; abundance: -; j_gene: TRBJ2-7; CDR3aa: CASSSGRTGWPYEQYF; CDR3nt: TGTGCCAGCAGCTCGGGTCGGACAGGGTGGCCCTACGAGCAGTACTTC
v_gene: TRBV6-5; d_gene: TRBD1; abundance: once; j_gene: TRBJ1-5; CDR3aa: CASSYEKDRGNQPQHF; CDR3nt: TGTGCCAGCAGTTATGAAAAGGACAGGGGCAATCAGCCCCAGCATTTT
v_gene: TRBV28; d_gene: -; abundance: -; j_gene: TRBJ1-6; CDR3aa: CASRMTATYNSPLHF; CDR3nt: TGTGCCAGCAGGATGACAGCTACCTATAATTCACCCCTCCACTTT
v_gene: TRBV7-9; d_gene: TRBD2; abundance: -; j_gene: TRBJ2-7; CDR3aa: CASSFWTSRTYEQYF; CDR3nt: TGTGCCAGCAGCTTTTGGACTAGCAGAACCTACGAGCAGTACTTC